This T cell receptor beta chain is from a study of Ad26.COV2.S vaccination and SARS-CoV-2 variants. As for treatment: some 20 received Ad26.COV2.S at low or high dose, single or two shots; about five received placebo; per-sample allocation not given. Specimens were obtained on day 63 following the first vaccine or placebo injection. Cohort 1b enrolled adults aged 18-55 years in Boston. The CDR3 has 15 residues. The V and J ends lost 2 bases and 4 bases respectively, with 11 bases between them. Germline V CDR1 and CDR2: MNHEY, SVGAGI. Clones were sequenced by immunoSEQ multiplex PCR, and TCRdb holds only the in-frame ones, with some missing. The data show roughly 510,000 clones, roughly 85% seen once.

The receptor's source is a person aged 18-60 years who received the Ad26.COV2.S COVID-19 vaccine or a placebo. This material consisted of peripheral blood, taken in a trial of Ad26.COV2.S vaccine versus placebo. This chain joins TRBV6-5 and TRBJ2-2; weak D call: TRBD1 (6 bases). The CDR3 region has the DNA TGTGCCAGCAGTTACGCCACAGGGTTCACCGGGGAGCTGTTTTTT. Protein product: CASSYATGFTGELFF.